The 19 T cell receptor beta chains given below trace back to one sample, sequenced in a study of beta chain features in type 1 diabetes. The isolated RNA, all of it, was reverse transcribed, so expressed TCRB transcripts were what got sequenced. The repertoire was sequenced with immunoSEQ multiplex PCR; TCRdb's copy has only in-frame clones and lacks some. Of 400,000 to 450,000 clones listed, 14% are singletons. The sequencing input was naive CD4+ T cells from blood. The receptors stem from a young man in good health.

This clone has just a few counts. The same CDR3 can be traced to other DNA sequences in this sample. J is TRBJ2-3 and V is TRBV6-5; unclear D gene. This CDR3 region has 13 residues. The germline V gene has CDR1 MNHEY and CDR2 SVGAGI. Trimming took off 6 bases at V and 1 base at J, with 8 bases between the two ends. The CDR3 loop reads CASSPPGTDTQYF. CDR3 DNA sequence: TGTGCCAGCAGCCCACCGGGCACAGATACGCAGTATTTT.

CDR3 in DNA: TGTGCCAGCAGCTTAACGGCAGGGGCCCCCGCAGATACGCAGTATTTT. Its protein is CASSLTAGAPADTQYF. The chain employs TRBV7-3 and TRBJ2-3; TRBD1 might be the D (6 bases). The CDR3 has 16 amino acids. V lost 0 bases to trimming and J lost 4 bases, with 14 bases between them. Germline V gene sequence: CDR1 SGHTA, CDR2 FQGTGA. Full variable domain (remainder filled in from reference TRBV7-3 and TRBJ2-3): GAGVSQTPSNKVTEKGKYVELRCDPISGHTALYWYRQSLGQGPEFLIYFQGTGAADDSGLPNDRFFAVRPEGSVSTLKIQRTERGDSAVYLCASSLTAGAPADTQYFGPGTRLTVL.

The J gene is TRBJ2-7, the V gene TRBV27; 8 positions match TRBD1. V gave up 2 bases and J gave up 5 bases; unmatched junction bases: 5. This CDR3 contains 14 residues. CDR1 and CDR2 from the germline V gene are MNHEY and SMNVEV (reference sequence). The CDR3 coding sequence is TGTGCCAGCAGTTTAAGGCAGGGGGCGGACGAGCAGTACTTC. Amino acids: CASSLRQGADEQYF.

This clone has more than one count but fewer than ten. This sequence joins TRBV25-1 and TRBJ2-3; unclear D gene. The V end was cut by 1 base, the J end by 2 bases, with 7 bases between. The germline CDR1 and CDR2 sequences are MGHDK and SYGVNS. The CDR3 totals 14 residues. CDR3 region: CASSESGTTDTQYF. The CDR3 nucleotides are TGTGCCAGCAGTGAATCGGGCACCACAGATACGCAGTATTTT. Full variable domain (remainder filled in from reference TRBV25-1 and TRBJ2-3): EADIYQTPRYLVIGTGKKITLECSQTMGHDKMYWYQQDPGMELHLIHYSYGVNSTEKGDLSSESTVSRIRTEHFPLTLESARPSHTSQYLCASSESGTTDTQYFGPGTRLTVL.

The chain links TRBV7-2 to TRBJ2-7; TRBD1 matches at 7 bases. Per the germline V gene, CDR1 is SGHTA and CDR2 is FQGNSA. The CDR3 runs 13 residues. With V trimmed by 6 bases and J by 3 bases, 5 bases remained unmatched. DNA of the CDR3: TGTGCCAGCAGACGGACAGGTAGCTACGAGCAGTACGTC. Amino acid sequence: CASRRTGSYEQYV.

This clone was counted a few times. The chain is built from TRBV30 and TRBJ2-7; D gene unclear. The CDR3 is 15 residues long. Trimming left V 0 bases short and J 0 bases short, with 12 bases between. CDR1 and CDR2 (germline): GTSNPN, SVGIG (reference sequence). CDR3 DNA: TGTGCCTGGAGTGTAGGAAGAAGCTTCTCCTACGAGCAGTACGTC. It codes for CAWSVGRSFSYEQYV.

This clone was seen more than once but under ten times. The V call is TRBV25-1, the J call TRBJ1-2, with no clear D. Per germline, CDR1 MGHDK and CDR2 SYGVNS. V lost 4 bases, J lost 4 bases, and 10 bases lay in between. This CDR3 is 13 amino acids long. The DNA for the CDR3 is TGTGCCAGCAGTGTCACAAAGACCTATGGCTACACCTTC. It encodes CASSVTKTYGYTF.

This chain joins TRBV6-4 and TRBJ2-3; D remains unclear. V lost 2 bases and J 5 bases, leaving 5 bases between the germline ends. CDR1 and CDR2 (germline): MRHNA, SNTAGT. The CDR3 loop spans 12 amino acids. CDR3 in amino acids: CASSDHKDTQYF. The CDR3 DNA follows: TGTGCCAGCAGTGACCATAAAGATACGCAGTATTTT.

This clone has more than one count but fewer than ten. V gene TRBV15 combines with J gene TRBJ1-6; 12 bases match TRBD1. CDR1 LNHNV and CDR2 YYDKDF come from the germline V gene (reference sequence). This CDR3 is 14 amino acids long. V shed 2 bases, J shed 15 bases, and the junction held 5 bases outside the gene matches. The CDR3 nucleotides are TGTGCCACCAGCAGAAAGGGACAGGGGGCGATCCTCCACTTT. Translated: CATSRKGQGAILHF.

This chain uses TRBV2 with TRBJ2-3; no clear D gene. V lost 5 bases, J lost 8 bases, and 17 bases lay in between. The germline gives CDR1 SNHLY, CDR2 FYNNEI. The CDR3 spans 14 residues. The CDR3 is CASSPGPRYGTQYF. The CDR3 nucleotides are TGTGCCAGCAGTCCCGGGCCAAGATACGGTACGCAGTATTTT.

The chain employs TRBV5-1 and TRBJ2-3, with 8 bases lining up with TRBD2. The CDR3 length is 15 residues. Trimming took 4 bases from V and 6 from J; bases not matched to a gene: 10. The V gene's germline CDR1 is SGHRS and CDR2 YFSETQ. The CDR3 is CASSAPGRAEDTQYF. The CDR3 DNA reads as TGCGCCAGCAGCGCTCCCGGGAGGGCCGAGGATACGCAGTATTTT.

In its sample, this clone was seen a few times. Here the CDR3 reads CASSQIGGIGENIQYF. In DNA form, the CDR3 reads TGCGCCAGCAGCCAAATTGGGGGCATTGGCGAAAACATTCAGTACTTC. This chain connects TRBV4-1 to TRBJ2-4; weak D call: TRBD1 (6 bases). The V gene's germline CDR1 is MGHRA and CDR2 YSYEKL. This CDR3 has 16 amino acids. Between the trimmed V and J ends, which lost 2 bases and 5 bases, there was a span of 16 bases.

This clone was detected only a few times. The chain couples TRBV27 to TRBJ1-2, with D uncertain. Trimming took off 3 bases at V and 4 bases at J, with 12 bases between the two ends. The CDR3 consists of 14 residues. Germline CDR1 and CDR2: MNHEY and SMNVEV (reference sequence). The CDR3 nucleotides read TGTGCCAGCAGTTTCTCGGGATCGGGCTATGGCTACACCTTC. This encodes CASSFSGSGYGYTF.

The chain joins TRBV7-8 to TRBJ2-2; 7 nucleotides align to TRBD1. The CDR3 is 16 amino acids. After removal of 5 bases from V and 6 bases from J, the junction contained 12 bases not matched to a gene. Per the germline V gene, CDR1 is SGHVS and CDR2 is FQNEAQ. The CDR3 DNA reads TGTGCCAGCAGCCCGCGACAGGGCGGGCGGGCCGGGGAGCTGTTTTTT. Residues: CASSPRQGGRAGELFF.

Remarks on this clone: In the same sample, other DNA sequences code for this CDR3. The chain recombines TRBV7-2 with TRBJ2-1, with 12 bases fitting TRBD2. With V trimmed by 2 bases and J by 6 bases, 2 bases remained unmatched. The V gene's germline CDR1 is SGHTA and CDR2 FQGNSA. This CDR3 has 15 amino acids. CDR3 nucleotides: TGTGCCAGCAGCTTAACTAGCGGGGGGAGCAATGAGCAGTTCTTC. Translation gives CASSLTSGGSNEQFF.

On this clone: A much bigger clone sits one base away, suggesting this may be a read error. The chain joins TRBV5-4 to TRBJ2-5, with 10 bases fitting TRBD2. Germline-derived CDR1 and CDR2 are SGHNT and YYREEE (reference sequence). Losses at the gene ends were 0 bases for V and 4 bases for J; bases not matched to a gene: 0. The CDR3 extends over 14 amino acids. CDR3 sequence: CASSLGLAGETQYF. The CDR3 DNA reads as TGTGCCAGCAGCTTGGGACTAGCGGGAGAGACCCAGTACTTC.

The V call is TRBV7-2, the J call TRBJ2-1, with 12 positions matching TRBD2. The CDR3 extends over 17 amino acids. V was pared by 0 bases and J by 5 bases, with 5 bases of the junction left unmatched. Germline V gene data show CDR1 as SGHTA and CDR2 as FQGNSA. The CDR3 reads CASSLAGTSGYNNEQFF. The CDR3 DNA follows: TGTGCCAGCAGCTTAGCCGGGACTAGCGGGTATAACAATGAGCAGTTCTTC. Complete variable domain (other parts from reference TRBV7-2 and TRBJ2-1): GAGVSQSPSNKVTEKGKDVELRCDPISGHTALYWYRQSLGQGLEFLIYFQGNSAPDKSGLPSDRFSAERTGGSVSTLTIQRTQQEDSAVYLCASSLAGTSGYNNEQFFGPGTRLTVL.

This clone appeared a few times. The chain joins TRBV9 to TRBJ2-1; 11 positions match TRBD1. The CDR3 has 15 residues. Unmatched junction bases numbered 3, after V lost 0 bases and J lost 7 bases. Germline CDR1 SGDLS, CDR2 YYNGEE. Written as DNA, the CDR3 is TGTGCCAGCAGCGTAGGAGGACAGGGGGCAAATGAGCAGTTCTTC. This sequence encodes CASSVGGQGANEQFF.

This clone was seen a few times. The V call is TRBV7-2, the J call TRBJ2-7, with D perhaps matching TRBD1 or TRBD2 (5 bases each). Trimming cost V 5 bases and J 6 bases, with 17 bases left between them. The germline V gene encodes CDR1 SGHTA and CDR2 FQGNSA. The CDR3 covers 14 residues. CDR3 residues: CASSPGLRDGEQYV. The CDR3 DNA reads as TGTGCCAGCAGCCCGGGATTGAGGGACGGCGAGCAGTACGTC.